Sequencing of this T cell receptor (beta chain) was carried out in a study of T cells in Graves' hyperthyroidism and ophthalmopathy. A note on this clonotype: Its antigen is unknown.

The CDR3 totals 15 residues. CDR1 is MDHEN and CDR2 is SYDVKM in the germline V gene. Trimming took 1 base from V and 1 from J, leaving 11 bases between them. Findings and limits, study-wide: Also found in blood were most expanded thyroid clonotypes above 0.001. Onset of ophthalmopathy came a median roughly 6.5 months after the model predicted it.

Uncontrolled infection, other autoimmune disease, pregnancy or lactation disqualified patients from enrolment. The PBMCs had their origin in 7.5 to 10 ml of fresh peripheral blood. TCR beta CDR3 sequences were amplified from RNA transcripts. The study used the HTBI primer set for a first-round RT-PCR of the TCR CDR3. TCRdb analysed the multiplex PCR reads with MiXCR anew, one entry per CDR3 protein. The sample lists about 530,000 distinct CDR3 sequences; 17% were seen once. The sequenced material came from blood. The chain has TRBV28 and TRBJ2-7; no reliable D call. The receptor's source is a woman between 18 and 30 years old with Graves' ophthalmopathy. The CDR3 spells CASSLYGEGSYEQYF. In DNA, the CDR3 is TGTGCCAGCAGTTTATATGGGGAAGGGTCCTACGAGCAGTACTTC.